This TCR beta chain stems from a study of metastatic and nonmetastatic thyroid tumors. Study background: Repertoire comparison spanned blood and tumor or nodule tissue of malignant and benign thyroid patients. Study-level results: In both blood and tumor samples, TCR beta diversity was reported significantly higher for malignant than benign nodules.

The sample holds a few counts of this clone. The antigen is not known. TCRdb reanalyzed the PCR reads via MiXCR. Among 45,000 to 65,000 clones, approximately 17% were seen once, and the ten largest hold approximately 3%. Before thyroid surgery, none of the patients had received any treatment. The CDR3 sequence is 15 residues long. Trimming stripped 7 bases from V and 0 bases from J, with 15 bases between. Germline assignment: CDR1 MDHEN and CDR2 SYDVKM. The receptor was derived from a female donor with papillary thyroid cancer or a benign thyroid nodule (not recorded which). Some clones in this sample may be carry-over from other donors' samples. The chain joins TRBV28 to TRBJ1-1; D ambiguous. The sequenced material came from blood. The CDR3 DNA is TGTGCCAGCACCTTTCTACTGGTTCTGAACACTGAAGCTTTCTTT. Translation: CASTFLLVLNTEAFF. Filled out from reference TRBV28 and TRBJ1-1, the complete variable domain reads DVKVTQSSRYLVKRTGEKVFLECVQDMDHENMFWYRQDPGLGLRLIYFSYDVKMKEKGDIPEGYSVSREKKERFSLILESASTNQTSMYLCASTFLLVLNTEAFFGQGTRLTVV.